This T cell receptor beta chain was captured in a study of T cells of healthy individuals. Via MiXCR, TCRdb re-called the 5' RACE reads, giving one row per CDR3 protein. The table has some 69,000 distinct CDR3 sequences, around 16% seen once; the top ten hold around 4.7%. This clonotype has at least ten counts. The CDR3 covers 14 residues. CDR1 is ENHRY and CDR2 is SYGVKD in the germline V gene. V was clipped by 7 bases and J by 6 bases, with 19 bases between them. V is TRBV10-3 and J is TRBJ2-7, with D maybe TRBD2 (6 bases). The receptor was derived from a human donor in good health. CDR3: CAIMGDSTLGEQYF. In nucleotides, the CDR3 is TGTGCCATCATGGGGGACTCCACACTCGGCGAGCAGTACTTC.